This TCR beta chain originates from a study of blood T cell repertoires in COVID-19. Study-wide background: The origin of the acute and convalescent COVID-19 samples was the United States, Italy and Spain.

V dropped 4 bases and J dropped 2 bases, with 11 bases sitting between them. Germline CDR1 is SNHLY and CDR2 is FYNNEI. This CDR3 spans 14 amino acids. The method was immunoSEQ multiplex PCR; TCRdb's version includes in-frame clones alone and lacks a portion of them. Of 60,000 to 65,000 clones in the sample, roughly 87% were seen once. The chain joins TRBV2 to TRBJ1-2; D call uncertain. The TCR comes from a man between 45 and 60 years old with active COVID-19. The source material was peripheral blood. The CDR3 DNA follows: TGTGCCAGCAGTGGTTCCGGGGTAAACTATGGCTACACCTTC. It codes for CASSGSGVNYGYTF. Drawing the rest from reference TRBV2 and TRBJ1-2, the complete variable domain is EPEVTQTPSHQVTQMGQEVILRCVPISNHLYFYWYRQILGQKVEFLVSFYNNEISEKSEIFDDQFSVERPDGSNFTLKIRSTKLEDSAMYFCASSGSGVNYGYTFGSGTRLTVV.